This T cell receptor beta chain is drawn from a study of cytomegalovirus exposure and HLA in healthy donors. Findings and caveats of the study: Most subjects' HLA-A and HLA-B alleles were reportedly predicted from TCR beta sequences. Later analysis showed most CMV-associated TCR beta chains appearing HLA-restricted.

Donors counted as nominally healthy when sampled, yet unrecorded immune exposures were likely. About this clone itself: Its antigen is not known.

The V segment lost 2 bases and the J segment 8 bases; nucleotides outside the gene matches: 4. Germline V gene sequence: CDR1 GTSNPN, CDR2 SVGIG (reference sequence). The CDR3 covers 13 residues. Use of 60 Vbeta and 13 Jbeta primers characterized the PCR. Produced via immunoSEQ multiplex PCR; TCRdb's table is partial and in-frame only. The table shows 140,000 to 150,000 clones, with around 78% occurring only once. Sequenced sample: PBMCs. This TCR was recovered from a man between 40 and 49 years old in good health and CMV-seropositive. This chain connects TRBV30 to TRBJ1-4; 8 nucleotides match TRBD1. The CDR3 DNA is TGTGCCTGGAGTCAGGGGGCCCAGGAAAAACTGTTTTTT. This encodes CAWSQGAQEKLFF.